This T cell receptor (beta chain) was identified in a study of T cells of healthy individuals. This clonotype showed up just a few times. CDR1 is SGHRS, CDR2 YFSETQ, per germline. Losses at the gene ends were 0 bases for V and 8 bases for J; bases not matched to a gene: 5. This CDR3 contains 15 residues. Via MiXCR, TCRdb re-called the 5' RACE reads, giving one row per CDR3 protein. Of 90,000 to 100,000 distinct CDR3 sequences detected, 15% to 20% appear once; the ten largest clones hold 6.2%. V usage is TRBV5-1 and J usage is TRBJ1-6; 7 nucleotides align to TRBD1. This TCR was sampled from a human donor in good health. DNA for the CDR3: TGCGCCAGCAGCTTGGATGGGACAGATGATTCACCCCTCCACTTT. It yields the protein CASSLDGTDDSPLHF.